This TCR beta chain was captured in a study of T-cell memory formation after mild COVID-19. Constant-segment primers and 5'RACE yielded cDNA libraries for TCR alpha and TCR beta, each carrying sample barcodes and UMIs. TCRdb reprocessed the 5' RACE reads via MiXCR and lists one record per CDR3 protein. The table has 270,000 or so distinct CDR3 sequences, over 15% seen once. The CDR3 covers 12 residues. V lost 3 bases, J lost 2 bases, and 5 bases lay in between. The chain is built from TRBV12-3 or TRBV12-4 and TRBJ2-7, with D uncertain. The specimen was PBMCs or a T cell subset sorted from them (not recorded which). The clonotype originates from a man between 18 and 29 years old who had mild COVID-19 (a few samples of this study predate the infection). Cell type and time point are not known. CDR3 amino acids: CASSLTPYEQYF. The DNA of the CDR3 is TGTGCCAGCAGTTTGACCCCCTACGAGCAGTACTTC.